This TCR beta chain derives from a study of T cell responses to AZD1222 COVID-19 vaccine. Clones were sequenced by immunoSEQ multiplex PCR, and TCRdb holds only the in-frame ones, with some missing. The sample carries 130,000 or so clones, roughly 94% recorded once. Trimming took off 5 bases at V and 3 bases at J, with 5 bases between the two ends. CDR3 length: 11 residues. The germline V gene encodes CDR1 SGHTA and CDR2 FQGNSA. The sequence came from an adult in good health. Sample: peripheral blood, taken on day 0 of AZD1222 vaccination. The V and J genes are TRBV7-2 and TRBJ2-7; unclear D gene. The CDR3: CASSPLYEQYF. The CDR3 DNA is TGTGCCAGCAGCCCCCTCTACGAGCAGTACTTC.